This T cell receptor beta chain was profiled in a study of Graves' ophthalmopathy and Graves' hyperthyroidism. Turning to the study itself: Peripheral blood collection took place at initial diagnosis, before any treatment.

Study observations and caveats: In blood appeared most of the expanded thyroid clonotypes whose frequency exceeded 0.001.

RNA transcripts provided the template for amplifying TCR beta CDR3 regions. Second-round multiplex PCR came after a first-round RT-PCR that employed HTBI primers. TCRdb fed the multiplex PCR reads into MiXCR, producing one record per CDR3 protein. The sample records under 800,000 distinct CDR3 sequences, 20% to 25% being singletons. New diagnoses, under 2 months' duration, and ages 18 to 65 characterized the hyperthyroidism patients. Symptoms, serum thyroxine and TRAb, thyroid ultrasound, and orbital computed tomography formed the diagnostic basis. This clonotype was detected only once. The antigen is undetermined. The CDR3 loop spans 14 amino acids. The V gene's germline CDR1 is DFQATT and CDR2 SNEGSKA (reference sequence). J gave up 2 bases and V 3 bases, and 3 bases lay outside the gene matches.

The sequence was obtained from a woman aged 18-29 years with stable Graves' hyperthyroidism. Some clones in this sample may be carry-over from other donors' samples. The sequencing input was peripheral blood. The chain combines TRBV20-1 with TRBJ2-7, with 11 nucleotides matching TRBD2. CDR3 nucleotide sequence: TGCAGTGCTAGTCCGACTAGCGGGGCCTACGAGCAGTACTTC. Translation: CSASPTSGAYEQYF.